The next 15 T cell receptor beta chains were all read from a single sample in a study of T-cell reconstitution after alpha-beta-depleted transplantation in children. This sample's TCRbeta library carried unique molecular identifier barcodes. TCRdb re-called the PCR reads through MiXCR, storing one row per CDR3 protein. The sample has hundreds of thousands of distinct CDR3 sequences, approximately 12% seen once. Sequences were derived from PBMCs, mostly from graft donor cells, sampled 360 days after TCRalphabeta/CD19-depleted stem cell transplant. The source of these receptors is a male patient younger than 18 who had a stem cell transplant for acute myeloid leukemia, so the T cells may come from the graft donor.

V and J are TRBV2 and TRBJ2-3; the D gene could be TRBD1 or TRBD2 (6 bases each). V gave up 2 bases and J gave up 2 bases, with 14 bases separating them. The CDR3 has 16 residues. Germline V gene data show CDR1 as SNHLY and CDR2 as FYNNEI. The CDR3 is CASSERLGGFTDTQYF. In DNA form, the CDR3 reads TGTGCCAGCAGTGAACGACTAGGGGGATTCACAGATACGCAGTATTTT.

The CDR3 DNA reads TGCAGCGTTGCCCCTAGTTCCTTAAGCGAGCAGTACTTC. Protein sequence: CSVAPSSLSEQYF. The V and J genes are TRBV29-1 and TRBJ2-7; no definite D call. CDR1 is SQVTM, CDR2 ANQGSEA, per germline. The CDR3 spans 13 residues. V was pared by 4 bases and J by 6 bases, with 16 bases between.

The chain couples TRBV27 to TRBJ1-6, with 7 bases identical to TRBD1. Trimming at V came to 6 bases and at J to 5 bases, leaving 7 bases not matched to a gene. CDR3 length equals 15 residues. Germline lookup yields CDR1 MNHEY and CDR2 SMNVEV (reference sequence). As DNA, the CDR3 is TGTGCCAGCAGCGTACAGGGGAGTAATAATTCACCCCTCCACTTT. Protein sequence: CASSVQGSNNSPLHF.

This chain links TRBV6-2 or TRBV6-3 with TRBJ2-6; possibly TRBD2 for D (5 bases). The V gene's germline CDR1 is MNHEY and CDR2 SVGEGT. With 6 bases removed from V and 0 bases from J, the gap between germline ends came to 15 bases. The CDR3 sequence is 17 residues long. CDR3 in amino acids: CASRGSAARSGANVLTF. The CDR3 region has the DNA TGTGCCAGCAGAGGATCAGCGGCCCGCTCTGGGGCCAACGTCCTGACTTTC.

This clonotype was recorded a few times. V usage is TRBV6-5 and J usage is TRBJ2-2; the D call may be TRBD1 or TRBD2 (6 bases each). The CDR3 contains 16 residues. Trimming cost V 0 bases and J 4 bases, with 12 bases left between them. Germline V gives CDR1 MNHEY, CDR2 SVGAGI. DNA for the CDR3: TGTGCCAGCAGTTACTCGCTTGGGGGGCCCACCGGGGAGCTGTTTTTT. Its protein product is CASSYSLGGPTGELFF.

This clonotype came up many times. J is TRBJ2-7 and V is TRBV19; D is possibly TRBD2 (5 bases). V lost 10 bases and J 5 bases, leaving 21 bases between the germline ends. Germline-derived CDR1 and CDR2 are LNHDA and SQIVND (reference sequence). The CDR3 has 14 residues. CDR3 loop: CATVDRGSTDEQYF. CDR3 in DNA: TGTGCCACTGTAGACCGGGGAAGTACGGACGAGCAGTACTTC.

The gene calls are TRBV20-1 and TRBJ2-5; the match to TRBD1 covers 8 bases. Trimming took 2 bases from V and 4 from J; bases not matched to a gene: 3. Germline CDR1 reads DFQATT; CDR2 reads SNEGSKA (reference sequence). The length of the CDR3 is 13 residues. The CDR3 reads CSARSTGVETQYF. The CDR3 bases are TGCAGTGCTAGATCGACAGGGGTAGAGACCCAGTACTTC.

This clonotype came up many times. The chain links TRBV3-1 to TRBJ2-5; perhaps TRBD1 as D (6 bases). Germline CDR1 reads LGHDT; CDR2 reads YNNKEL (reference sequence). Deletions cut 4 bases from V and 5 bases from J, with 14 bases between. This CDR3 contains 14 residues. This CDR3 reads CASSRQTGLETQYF. The CDR3 bases are TGTGCCAGCAGCCGCCAAACAGGGTTGGAGACCCAGTACTTC.

The sample holds many counts of this clonotype. The rearrangement links TRBV29-1 to TRBJ2-2; 7 positions agree with TRBD2. The length of the CDR3 is 14 residues. V lost 3 bases, J lost 2 bases, and 3 bases stayed unmatched. The V gene's germline CDR1 is SQVTM and CDR2 ANQGSEA. The CDR3 DNA reads as TGCAGCGTTGACGGGGGGACTAACACCGGGGAGCTGTTTTTT. It codes for CSVDGGTNTGELFF.

This clonotype appeared a few times. The gene calls are TRBV25-1 and TRBJ1-1; unclear D gene. Between the trimmed V and J ends, which lost 0 bases and 0 bases, there was a span of 8 bases. Germline loops: CDR1 MGHDK, CDR2 SYGVNS. This CDR3 region has 15 residues. In nucleotides, the CDR3 is TGTGCCAGCAGTGAATATCTCGACATGAACACTGAAGCTTTCTTT. Amino acid sequence: CASSEYLDMNTEAFF.

This clonotype was seen only a few times. The chain recombines TRBV7-3 with TRBJ2-7; 9 nucleotides line up with TRBD1. CDR3 length: 15 residues. Germline CDR1 SGHTA, CDR2 FQGTGA. Trimming at V came to 5 bases and at J to 3 bases, leaving 8 bases not matched to a gene. For the CDR3, the DNA is TGTGCCAGCAGCCCAGACAGGGGGGGGTTCTACGAGCAGTACTTC. Translation: CASSPDRGGFYEQYF.

This chain joins TRBV29-1 and TRBJ2-5; TRBD2 agrees at 14 bases. CDR3 size: 14 residues. CDR1 SQVTM and CDR2 ANQGSEA come from the germline V gene. J lost 7 bases, V lost 7 bases, and 8 bases had no gene match. CDR3 coding DNA: TGCAGCGCCCCCACCGGACTAGCGGGGGGGACCCAGTACTTC. This gives the protein CSAPTGLAGGTQYF. Filled out from reference TRBV29-1 and TRBJ2-5, the complete variable domain reads SAVISQKPSRDICQRGTSLTIQCQVDSQVTMMFWYRQQPGQSLTLIATANQGSEATYESGFVIDKFPISRPNLTFSTLTVSNMSPEDSSIYLCSAPTGLAGGTQYFGPGTRLLVL.

This clonotype was detected ten times or more. This chain connects TRBV28 to TRBJ2-5, with D possibly TRBD1 on 6 matching bases. Germline values: CDR1 MDHEN, CDR2 SYDVKM. V lost 5 bases and J 3 bases, leaving 16 bases between the germline ends. The CDR3 spans 15 residues. In nucleotides, the CDR3 is TGTGCCAGCAGTCCCCAGGGGCCAGCTAAAGAGACCCAGTACTTC. Translated: CASSPQGPAKETQYF.

This clonotype was seen ten or more times. V gene TRBV7-4 combines with J gene TRBJ2-7, with 8 positions matching TRBD1. Germline V lookup: CDR1 SGHVT, CDR2 SQSDAQ. After removal of 3 bases from V and 5 bases from J, the junction contained 3 bases not matched to a gene. The CDR3 extends over 13 amino acids. The CDR3 DNA reads as TGTGCCAGCAGCTTCAGGGGGCCGGACGAGCAGTACTTC. This codes for CASSFRGPDEQYF.

The chain couples TRBV4-3 to TRBJ2-7; 11 nucleotides match TRBD2. Germline CDR1 reads LGHNA; CDR2 reads YSLEER. Trimming removed 0 bases from V and 6 bases from J; junction bases left unmatched: 7. The CDR3 has 16 amino acids. The chain's CDR3 is CASSQDLLAGVGEQYF. For the CDR3, the DNA is TGCGCCAGCAGCCAAGATCTACTAGCGGGAGTGGGCGAGCAGTACTTC.